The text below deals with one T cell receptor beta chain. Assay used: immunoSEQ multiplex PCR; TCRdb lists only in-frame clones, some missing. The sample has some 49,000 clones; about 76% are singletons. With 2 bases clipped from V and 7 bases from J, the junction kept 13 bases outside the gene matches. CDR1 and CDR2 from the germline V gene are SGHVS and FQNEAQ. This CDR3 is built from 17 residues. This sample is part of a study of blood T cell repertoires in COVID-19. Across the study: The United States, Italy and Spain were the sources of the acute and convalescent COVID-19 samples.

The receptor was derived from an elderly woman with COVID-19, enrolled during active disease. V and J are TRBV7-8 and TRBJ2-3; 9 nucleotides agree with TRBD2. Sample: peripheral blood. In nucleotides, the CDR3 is TGTGCCAGCAGCTTACTGGTTTCGGCTAGCGGGACGAATACGCAGTATTTT. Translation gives CASSLLVSASGTNTQYF.